The 28 T cell receptor beta chains below come from one sample, sequenced in a study of beta chain features in type 1 diabetes. The whole isolated RNA underwent reverse transcription, so sequencing captured expressed TCRB transcripts. Sequencing was performed with immunoSEQ multiplex PCR; in TCRdb, only in-frame clones are kept and a portion is missing. The sample has 860,000 or so clones, 15% to 20% seen once. Sequences were obtained from naive CD4+ T cells from blood. The receptors come from a woman aged 18-29 years in good health.

The chain uses TRBV7-2 and TRBJ2-3, with 8 bases identical to TRBD2. Germline V CDR1 and CDR2: SGHTA, FQGNSA. The CDR3 covers 14 residues. The trim removed 5 bases at V and 3 bases at J, leaving 4 bases unmatched. In DNA form, the CDR3 reads TGTGCCAGCAGCCGGACTAGCAGGACAGATACGCAGTATTTT. Amino acids: CASSRTSRTDTQYF.

The chain recombines TRBV7-2 with TRBJ1-2, with 7 bases fitting TRBD1. The length of the CDR3 is 15 residues. Germline CDR1 and CDR2: SGHTA and FQGNSA. The trim removed 4 bases at V and 0 bases at J, leaving 5 bases unmatched. The CDR3 DNA is TGTGCCAGCAGCTGGGGACAGTCTGCTAACTATGGCTACACCTTC. Amino acids: CASSWGQSANYGYTF.

Note on this clone: The sample has other DNA sequences that encode this CDR3 too. V and J are TRBV11-2 and TRBJ1-5, with D unclear. This CDR3 is built from 13 residues. Trimming took 0 bases from V and 5 from J, leaving 5 bases between them. Germline V gene lookup returns CDR1 SGHAT and CDR2 FQNNGV. The CDR3 reads CASSLDRDQPQHF. The CDR3 DNA sequence: TGTGCCAGCAGCTTAGATAGGGATCAGCCCCAGCATTTT.

This clone was seen a handful of times. The chain links TRBV5-4 to TRBJ2-3; D possibly corresponds to TRBD1 (5 bases). This CDR3 is 13 amino acids long. The germline CDR1 and CDR2 sequences are SGHNT and YYREEE (reference sequence). Between the trimmed V and J ends, which lost 6 bases and 5 bases, there was a span of 13 bases. This chain's CDR3 is CASTENRGDTQYF. CDR3 coding DNA: TGTGCCAGCACCGAGAATAGGGGAGATACGCAGTATTTT. The full variable domain, in which reference TRBV5-4 and TRBJ2-3 provide the parts outside the CDR3, is ETGVTQSPTHLIKTRGQQVTLRCSSQSGHNTVSWYQQALGQGPQFIFQYYREEENGRGNFPPRFSGLQFPNYSSELNVNALELDDSALYLCASTENRGDTQYFGPGTRLTVL.

This chain joins TRBV7-3 and TRBJ2-6; D might be TRBD1 (5 bases). This CDR3 contains 16 residues. V lost 5 bases and J lost 4, with 15 bases in between. The germline gives CDR1 SGHTA, CDR2 FQGTGA. In DNA form, the CDR3 reads TGTGCCAGCAGCCCAGGGTATTCGGGCGGGGCCAACGTCCTGACTTTC. It is translated as CASSPGYSGGANVLTF.

This clone turned up a few times. This chain connects TRBV27 to TRBJ1-5; D is unclear. In germline, CDR1 is MNHEY, CDR2 SMNVEV (reference sequence). The V end was cut by 0 bases, the J end by 3 bases, with 6 bases between. The CDR3 length is 14 residues. The CDR3 coding sequence is TGTGCCAGCAGTTTATCGAGGTTCAATCAGCCCCAGCATTTT. It encodes CASSLSRFNQPQHF.

This clone was found a few times. The rearrangement links TRBV5-6 to TRBJ1-1, with D unclear. CDR3 length: 14 residues. Germline V lookup: CDR1 SGHDT, CDR2 YYEEEE. Trimming took off 2 bases at V and 1 base at J, with 9 bases between the two ends. CDR3 nucleotides: TGTGCCAGCAGCTTATTCTCCCGGAACACTGAAGCTTTCTTT. Translated, it gives CASSLFSRNTEAFF.

This clone turned up a few times. This rearrangement joins TRBV29-1 to TRBJ2-6; D uncertain. Trimming stripped 5 bases from V and 1 base from J, with 9 bases between. From germline, CDR1 is SQVTM and CDR2 ANQGSEA. The CDR3 covers 14 residues. This CDR3 is CSVTERSGANVLTF. DNA of the CDR3: TGCAGCGTTACCGAGAGATCTGGGGCCAACGTCCTGACTTTC. Combining the CDR3 with reference TRBV29-1 and TRBJ2-6 gives the whole variable domain SAVISQKPSRDICQRGTSLTIQCQVDSQVTMMFWYRQQPGQSLTLIATANQGSEATYESGFVIDKFPISRPNLTFSTLTVSNMSPEDSSIYLCSVTERSGANVLTFGAGSRLTVL.

The V call is TRBV18, the J call TRBJ2-7; TRBD2 matches at 12 bases. The V gene's germline CDR1 is KGHSH and CDR2 LQKENI. Trimming took 6 bases from V and 0 from J; bases not matched to a gene: 3. The CDR3 contains 15 residues. CDR3 protein: CASSSSGRASYEQYF. CDR3 nucleotides: TGTGCCAGCTCTTCTAGCGGGAGGGCCTCCTACGAGCAGTACTTC.

The rearrangement uses TRBV6-4 and TRBJ2-3; D gene ambiguous. The CDR3 loop spans 15 amino acids. Between the trimmed V and J ends, which lost 4 bases and 4 bases, there was a span of 15 bases. From germline, CDR1 is MRHNA and CDR2 SNTAGT. The CDR3 DNA is TGTGCCAGCAGTGTCAGTAACTCTAGGCCAGATACGCAGTATTTT. This gives the protein CASSVSNSRPDTQYF.

The chain employs TRBV4-3 and TRBJ2-2; unclear D gene. The CDR3 contains 18 residues. The germline V gene encodes CDR1 LGHNA and CDR2 YSLEER. Between the trimmed V and J ends, which lost 2 bases and 4 bases, there was a span of 20 bases. CDR3: CASSQQTPDDLGTGELFF. The CDR3 DNA follows: TGCGCCAGCAGCCAACAAACTCCGGACGATCTGGGCACCGGGGAGCTGTTTTTT.

A single count supports this clone. The rearrangement uses TRBV27 and TRBJ1-2; 9 bases are shared with TRBD1. Germline CDR1 MNHEY, CDR2 SMNVEV (reference sequence). CDR3 length: 15 amino acids. V shed 5 bases, J shed 0 bases, and the junction held 4 bases outside the gene matches. In DNA form, the CDR3 reads TGTGCCAGCAGTCCCCGGGACAGGGCTAACTATGGCTACACCTTC. It codes for CASSPRDRANYGYTF.

The chain couples TRBV23-1 to TRBJ2-3; 11 bases map to TRBD2. TRBV23-1 counts as an open reading frame of uncertain function. CDR3 length: 22 amino acids. The V and J ends lost 2 bases and 5 bases, in that order; junction bases with no gene match: 24. The CDR3 region is CASSQSPLQSYTSGRRVDTQYF. The CDR3 DNA reads TGCGCCAGCAGTCAAAGCCCCTTACAGTCGTATACTAGCGGGAGAAGGGTAGATACGCAGTATTTT.

The genes are TRBV18 and TRBJ2-1; 9 bases agree with TRBD2. The CDR3 spans 15 residues. The germline V gene has CDR1 KGHSH and CDR2 LQKENI. V lost 5 bases and J lost 2; bases outside the gene matches: 4. CDR3 amino acids: CASSATSGAYNEQFF. CDR3 coding DNA: TGTGCCAGCTCAGCGACTAGCGGAGCCTACAATGAGCAGTTCTTC.

This clone was seen a few times. The chain carries TRBV7-8 and TRBJ1-1; D might be TRBD1 (5 bases). Trimming pared 4 bases from V and 3 bases from J, leaving 12 bases between. Germline V gives CDR1 SGHVS, CDR2 FQNEAQ. The CDR3 extends over 14 amino acids. The CDR3 region is CASSSGILDTEAFF. In DNA form, the CDR3 reads TGTGCCAGCAGCTCAGGGATACTTGACACTGAAGCTTTCTTT. The entire variable domain, with the rest obtained from reference TRBV7-8 and TRBJ1-1, is as follows: GAGVSQSPRYKVAKRGQDVALRCDPISGHVSLFWYQQALGQGPEFLTYFQNEAQLDKSGLPSDRFFAERPEGSVSTLKIQRTQQEDSAVYLCASSSGILDTEAFFGQGTRLTVV.

This clone was seen more than once but under ten times. This chain links TRBV11-2 with TRBJ2-7; D is possibly TRBD1 or TRBD2 (5 bases each). V lost 5 bases to trimming and J lost 4 bases, with 18 bases between them. CDR3 length: 15 amino acids. CDR1 SGHAT and CDR2 FQNNGV come from the germline V gene. The CDR3 loop is CASSMNSGPDYEQYF. The DNA of the CDR3 is TGTGCCAGCAGCATGAACTCGGGACCAGATTACGAGCAGTACTTC.

This chain uses TRBV5-6 with TRBJ2-1, with 12 bases fitting TRBD2. The V segment lost 4 bases and the J segment 5 bases; nucleotides outside the gene matches: 7. Per germline, CDR1 SGHDT and CDR2 YYEEEE. This CDR3 comprises 16 residues. The CDR3 coding sequence is TGTGCCAGCAGCCATACACGACTAGCGGGGGACAATGAGCAGTTCTTC. Translating gives CASSHTRLAGDNEQFF.

This clone was seen a few times. This chain connects TRBV14 to TRBJ2-1; D ambiguous. V gave up 0 bases and J gave up 3 bases, with 12 bases separating them. The CDR3 contains 16 residues. Looked up from germline, CDR1 is SGHDN and CDR2 is FVKESK. CDR3 DNA sequence: TGTGCCAGCAGCCAAGATCGTGCCTGGGTCTACAATGAGCAGTTCTTC. Translation gives CASSQDRAWVYNEQFF. The full variable domain, rest sourced from reference TRBV14 and TRBJ2-1, is EAGVTQFPSHSVIEKGQTVTLRCDPISGHDNLYWYRRVMGKEIKFLLHFVKESKQDESGMPNNRFLAERTGGTYSTLKVQPAELEDSGVYFCASSQDRAWVYNEQFFGPGTRLTVL.

The J gene is TRBJ1-3, the V gene TRBV28; D gene ambiguous. This CDR3 contains 16 residues. V shed 2 bases and J shed 3 bases, with 14 bases lying between them. Germline V gene lookup returns CDR1 MDHEN and CDR2 SYDVKM. The CDR3 here is CASSLDPRSLGNTIYF. For the CDR3, the DNA is TGTGCCAGCAGTTTAGACCCCAGGAGCCTTGGAAACACCATATATTTT.

This clone was detected a few times. The chain employs TRBV19 and TRBJ2-1, with TRBD2 matching over 8 bases. CDR1 is LNHDA and CDR2 is SQIVND in the germline V gene (reference sequence). The V segment lost 5 bases and the J segment 3 bases; nucleotides outside the gene matches: 3. This CDR3 has 14 residues. The CDR3 protein is CASSGLAGYNEQFF. The CDR3 coding sequence is TGTGCCAGTAGTGGTCTAGCGGGCTACAATGAGCAGTTCTTC.

This clone was observed a handful of times. This chain connects TRBV6-6 to TRBJ2-1; D unclear. The germline V gene has CDR1 MNHNY and CDR2 SVGAGI (reference sequence). V shed 2 bases and J shed 11 bases, with 22 bases lying between them. The CDR3 consists of 16 residues. CDR3 DNA: TGTGCCAGCAGTTACCAGAGGAGCGACATCGGAGAAAAGCAGTTCTTC. Amino acid sequence: CASSYQRSDIGEKQFF.

The J gene is TRBJ2-7, the V gene TRBV7-3; D gene unclear. CDR1 and CDR2 (germline): SGHTA, FQGTGA. V lost 1 base and J lost 3, with 4 bases in between. This CDR3 region has 12 residues. As DNA, the CDR3 is TGTGCCAGCAGCTTAAAGGGCTACGAGCAGTACTTC. Its protein is CASSLKGYEQYF.

This clone occurred a few times. The genes are TRBV14 and TRBJ2-2; D is undetermined. V lost 3 bases and J lost 6, with 5 bases in between. Germline V gene lookup returns CDR1 SGHDN and CDR2 FVKESK. This CDR3 has 12 amino acids. DNA for the CDR3: TGTGCCAGCAGCCATAGCCCCGGGGAGCTGTTTTTT. Translating it yields CASSHSPGELFF. The full variable domain, rest sourced from reference TRBV14 and TRBJ2-2, is EAGVTQFPSHSVIEKGQTVTLRCDPISGHDNLYWYRRVMGKEIKFLLHFVKESKQDESGMPNNRFLAERTGGTYSTLKVQPAELEDSGVYFCASSHSPGELFFGEGSRLTVL.

CDR3 nucleotide sequence: TGTGCCAGCAGCTTAGTCTCTGGGACAGGGCACGGGGGTTATGGCTACACCTTC. This translates into CASSLVSGTGHGGYGYTF. V is TRBV7-2 and J is TRBJ1-2; 9 bases fit TRBD1. There are 18 residues in the CDR3. Germline V gives CDR1 SGHTA, CDR2 FQGNSA. With 1 base clipped from V and 5 bases from J, the junction kept 14 bases outside the gene matches.

The CDR3 here is CASSTQWGRDGTDTQYF. CDR3 sequence (DNA): TGTGCCAGCAGTACTCAGTGGGGGAGAGATGGCACAGATACGCAGTATTTT. The genes are TRBV25-1 and TRBJ2-3, with D perhaps assigned TRBD1 or TRBD2 (5 bases each). CDR3 length equals 17 residues. Germline assignment: CDR1 MGHDK and CDR2 SYGVNS. Trimming pared 5 bases from V and 1 base from J, leaving 19 bases between.

The V and J genes are TRBV14 and TRBJ1-1, with 10 nucleotides matching TRBD1. Germline CDR1 SGHDN, CDR2 FVKESK. The CDR3 is 14 amino acids. The V gene end was trimmed by 4 bases and the J gene end by 7 bases; junction bases not matched to a gene: 6. The CDR3 sequence is CASSPRTGGGEAFF. CDR3 coding DNA: TGTGCCAGCAGCCCAAGGACAGGGGGAGGTGAAGCTTTCTTT.

This clone appeared a few times. V and J are TRBV4-3 and TRBJ1-1, with no clear D. Germline loops: CDR1 LGHNA, CDR2 YSLEER. The CDR3 contains 10 residues. V lost 2 bases, J lost 10 bases, and 5 bases lay in between. The CDR3 loop reads CASSQSTAFF. The CDR3 DNA follows: TGCGCCAGCAGCCAATCCACAGCTTTCTTT.

In its sample, this clone was seen a few times. The chain employs TRBV18 and TRBJ1-2; 7 nucleotides agree with TRBD1. V shed 1 base, J shed 8 bases, and the junction held 13 bases outside the gene matches. The germline gives CDR1 KGHSH, CDR2 LQKENI. CDR3 length: 16 residues. The CDR3 loop reads CASSPQGAQPSRGYTF. CDR3 in DNA: TGTGCCAGCTCACCACAGGGGGCCCAACCCTCCCGCGGCTACACCTTC.